Listed below are T cell receptor beta chains from one sample, sequenced in a study of tumor-infiltrating lymphocytes in localized non-small cell lung cancer. Only in-frame clones appear in the TCRdb table, and some are missing; sequencing was by immunoSEQ multiplex PCR. The profile shows some 15,000 clones, around 81% of them singletons. The material sequenced was lung tumor tissue. The source of these receptors is a human donor with non-small cell lung cancer. The CDR3 runs from the conserved cysteine through the conserved F or W. A D gene is named only where the DNA matches it firmly. Where a row states a size, it is once, few, many or the class of an expanded clone; other rows omit it.

CDR3 length	D gene	clone size	J gene	V gene	CDR3 DNA	CDR3 protein
15	-	-	TRBJ2-3	TRBV5-1	TGCGCCAGCAGCTTACTCCAGGAACCCACAGATACGCAGTATTTT	CASSLLQEPTDTQYF
16	TRBD1	-	TRBJ1-4	TRBV6-1	TGTGCCAGCAGTGAAGCACTGGGACAGGGAGGTGAAAAACTGTTTTTT	CASSEALGQGGEKLFF
12	-	-	TRBJ2-6	TRBV27	TGTGCCAGCAGTTTACCACTCGGCGTCCTGACTTTC	CASSLPLGVLTF
13	-	-	TRBJ1-5	TRBV2	TGTGCCAGCAGCGCAGAGCGCAATCAGCCCCAGCATTTT	CASSAERNQPQHF
13	-	-	TRBJ1-2	TRBV19	TGTGCCAGTAGTATCGGCACGGCCTATGGCTACACCTTC	CASSIGTAYGYTF
14	-	-	TRBJ2-1	TRBV19	TGTGCCAGTAGTACCGGGGGGCAATACAATGAGCAGTTCTTC	CASSTGGQYNEQFF
13	-	-	TRBJ2-7	TRBV15	TGTGCCACCAGCAAGAAGAGATTCTACGAGCAGTACTTC	CATSKKRFYEQYF
12	-	-	TRBJ2-7	TRBV11-3	TGTGCCAGCAGCTTAGACACCTACGAGCAGTACTTC	CASSLDTYEQYF
13	TRBD2	-	TRBJ2-5	TRBV30	TGTGCCTGGAGTAAGGCGGGAGAAGAGACCCAGTACTTC	CAWSKAGEETQYF
15	-	-	TRBJ2-5	TRBV27	TGTGCCAGCAGTTTGTCCCTGGGGGGCGGAGAGACCCAGTACTTC	CASSLSLGGGETQYF
16	TRBD2	few	TRBJ2-2	TRBV7-2	TGTGCCAGCAGCTTGGGAGGGCGAGGGTGGACCGGGGAGCTGTTTTTT	CASSLGGRGWTGELFF
13	TRBD1	medium-sized	TRBJ2-7	TRBV27	TGTGCCAGCAGTCAAGGGGGCAGGGACGAGCAGTACTTC	CASSQGGRDEQYF
16	-	-	TRBJ1-4	TRBV5-3	TGTGCCAGAAGCCCCCTGGGTGGGGGGCTGGGGGAAAAACTGTTTTTT	CARSPLGGGLGEKLFF
15	TRBD1	-	TRBJ2-2	TRBV6-1	TGTGCCAGCAGTGTAGGGACAGCCGTACCCGGGGAGCTGTTTTTT	CASSVGTAVPGELFF
15	-	-	TRBJ1-5	TRBV30	TGTGCCTGGAGTGGACAGGAGTTTAGCAATCAGCCCCAGCATTTT	CAWSGQEFSNQPQHF
15	TRBD1	-	TRBJ2-5	TRBV19	TGTGCCAGTAGTATCCCGGGACAGGCCACGGAGACCCAGTACTTC	CASSIPGQATETQYF
13	-	-	TRBJ1-1	TRBV6-5	TGTGCCAGCAGTCTCCGGGCGAGGACTGAAGCTTTCTTT	CASSLRARTEAFF
15	-	-	TRBJ2-2	TRBV5-1	TGCGCCAGCAGCTCCCTATTGACTAACACCGGGGAGCTGTTTTTT	CASSSLLTNTGELFF
15	TRBD1	-	TRBJ2-7	TRBV10-2	TGCGCCAGCAGTCCGGACAGGGCGGTTTCCTACGAGCAGTACTTC	CASSPDRAVSYEQYF
16	TRBD2	few	TRBJ2-1	TRBV9	TGTGCCAGCAGCGCCCCGTCGGGAGGCTTCAGTAATGAGCAGTTCTTC	CASSAPSGGFSNEQFF
16	TRBD2	-	TRBJ2-1	TRBV5-1	TGCGCCAGCAGCCCTATGACTAGCGGGAAGGTGAATGAGCAGTTCTTC	CASSPMTSGKVNEQFF
18	TRBD1	few	TRBJ1-5	TRBV27	TGTGCCAGCAGGGACCGAAGGACAGGGGATTTTAGCAATCAGCCCCAGCATTTT	CASRDRRTGDFSNQPQHF
12	-	few	TRBJ1-2	TRBV12-5	TGTGCTAGTGCTCAACCGGGGGAAGGCTACACCTTC	CASAQPGEGYTF
14	TRBD1	-	TRBJ1-2	TRBV30	TGTGCCTGGTGTACCGGGACAGGGGTTTTTGGCTACACCTTC	CAWCTGTGVFGYTF
15	TRBD2	-	TRBJ2-7	TRBV5-5	TGTGCCAGCAGCCAAGCCGGGACTAGCGGGAGCCTCCAGTACTTC	CASSQAGTSGSLQYF
15	TRBD1	few	TRBJ1-2	TRBV18	TGTGCCAGCTCGTCAGACAGGGGCTCTAACTATGGCTACACCTTC	CASSSDRGSNYGYTF
15	-	-	TRBJ2-5	TRBV7-2	TGTGCCAGCAGCTTAGTATCGGGGAACGCAGAGACCCAGTACTTC	CASSLVSGNAETQYF
14	-	-	TRBJ2-1	TRBV6-7	TGTGCCAGCAGTTACCCCCGGGCCCACAATGAGCAGTTCTTC	CASSYPRAHNEQFF
13	-	-	TRBJ1-2	TRBV29-1	TGCAGCGTTGAGGTGGACGGGAGATATGGCTACACCTTC	CSVEVDGRYGYTF